The following is a TCR beta chain sequence with its context. What it recognizes is unknown. The sample originates from a study of cytomegalovirus exposure and HLA in healthy donors. At the level of the study: The same platform was used for the roughly 120 validation repertoires and the roughly 700 first-cohort repertoires, a later analysis reported.

Study-wide results and limits: In vitro work confirmed that a few CMV-associated chains recognize CMV antigens.

From the 120-subject validation cohort, which was separate from the approximately 700-subject first cohort, the donors were drawn. Only in-frame clones appear in the TCRdb table, and some are missing; sequencing was by immunoSEQ multiplex PCR. The sample yields 260,000 or so clones, around 87% seen once. CDR1 and CDR2 (germline): ENHRY, SYGVKD. Trimming cost V 0 bases and J 4 bases, with 11 bases left between them. The CDR3 is 15 residues long. The sequenced material came from PBMCs. The V and J genes are TRBV10-3 and TRBJ2-3; no firm D call. This TCR derives from a young woman in good health and CMV-seronegative. The CDR3 DNA sequence: TGTGCCATCAGTGAGTCGTCGGTAGCAGCAGATACGCAGTATTTT. It specifies CAISESSVAADTQYF.